This is a list of T cell receptor beta chains from one sample in a study of cytomegalovirus exposure and HLA in healthy donors. Produced via immunoSEQ multiplex PCR; TCRdb's table is partial and in-frame only. The data hold over 110,000 clones, with about four fifths observed a single time. The material sequenced was PBMCs. These receptors originate from a male donor in good health and CMV-seronegative. The CDR3 runs from the conserved cysteine through the conserved F or W. The order of the fields is V gene, clone size, J gene, CDR3 protein. Only part of the rows carry a size: once, few, many, or a class if the clone is expanded.

V gene: TRBV5-1; clone size: NA; J gene: TRBJ2-1; CDR3 protein: CASSPLAGLNINEQFF
V gene: TRBV4-3; clone size: NA; J gene: TRBJ2-7; CDR3 protein: CASSHLQGTYEQYF
V gene: TRBV19; clone size: NA; J gene: TRBJ2-1; CDR3 protein: CASSLVAGPPYNEQFF
V gene: TRBV6-1; clone size: NA; J gene: TRBJ1-1; CDR3 protein: CASSERGNTEAFF
V gene: TRBV7-2; clone size: NA; J gene: TRBJ1-2; CDR3 protein: CASSLAEFYGYTF
V gene: TRBV29-1; clone size: NA; J gene: TRBJ2-1; CDR3 protein: CSVEGLGGLAGERSSYNEQFF
V gene: TRBV29-1; clone size: NA; J gene: TRBJ1-5; CDR3 protein: CSAVTGAGNQPQHF
V gene: TRBV6-1; clone size: few; J gene: TRBJ2-7; CDR3 protein: CASSFTGIEQYF
V gene: TRBV9; clone size: NA; J gene: TRBJ1-1; CDR3 protein: CASSEGGDLAGNTEAFF
V gene: TRBV7-8; clone size: NA; J gene: TRBJ2-3; CDR3 protein: CASSQLLGTGASDTQYF
V gene: TRBV2; clone size: once; J gene: TRBJ1-1; CDR3 protein: CASRQGAAPEAFF
V gene: TRBV19; clone size: NA; J gene: TRBJ1-2; CDR3 protein: CASSTGNDGYTF
V gene: TRBV7-2; clone size: NA; J gene: TRBJ2-5; CDR3 protein: CASSPMETQYF
V gene: TRBV9; clone size: NA; J gene: TRBJ1-1; CDR3 protein: CASSVLTGGGAFF
V gene: TRBV7-3; clone size: NA; J gene: TRBJ2-1; CDR3 protein: CASSATSGANEQFF
V gene: TRBV29-1; clone size: NA; J gene: TRBJ2-3; CDR3 protein: CSLVDTSGPGEDTQYF
V gene: TRBV5-4; clone size: NA; J gene: TRBJ2-5; CDR3 protein: CASSLGGSETQYF
V gene: TRBV18; clone size: NA; J gene: TRBJ2-7; CDR3 protein: CASSRVGGGGYEQYF
V gene: TRBV6-5; clone size: NA; J gene: TRBJ2-7; CDR3 protein: CASSYSAGSYEQYF
V gene: TRBV6-1; clone size: NA; J gene: TRBJ2-2; CDR3 protein: CGVWGGPGELFF
V gene: TRBV7-9; clone size: many; J gene: TRBJ2-2; CDR3 protein: CASSGSMPNTGELFF
V gene: TRBV29-1; clone size: NA; J gene: TRBJ1-2; CDR3 protein: CSVADRALYGYTF
V gene: TRBV28; clone size: NA; J gene: TRBJ1-1; CDR3 protein: CASSRTGAPEAFF
V gene: TRBV19; clone size: once; J gene: TRBJ1-2; CDR3 protein: CASSLGGGANYGYTF
V gene: TRBV2; clone size: NA; J gene: TRBJ2-7; CDR3 protein: CASSQMGGQGSYEQYF
V gene: TRBV27; clone size: NA; J gene: TRBJ2-3; CDR3 protein: CASSLVAGWADTQYF
V gene: TRBV7-9; clone size: NA; J gene: TRBJ2-3; CDR3 protein: CASSFGQVRTDTQYF
V gene: TRBV19; clone size: NA; J gene: TRBJ2-3; CDR3 protein: CASSKRPGQGHRTDTQYF
V gene: TRBV4-1; clone size: NA; J gene: TRBJ2-7; CDR3 protein: CASSQVSDSYEQYF
V gene: TRBV27; clone size: NA; J gene: NA; CDR3 protein: CASRAAGTYEQYF
V gene: TRBV7-2; clone size: NA; J gene: NA; CDR3 protein: CASSSLAATYEQYF
V gene: TRBV27; clone size: NA; J gene: TRBJ2-7; CDR3 protein: CASSWGQGAVEQYF
V gene: TRBV4-2; clone size: few; J gene: TRBJ2-2; CDR3 protein: CASSQPGARTVANTGELFF
V gene: TRBV7-9; clone size: NA; J gene: TRBJ2-7; CDR3 protein: CASSSGGSSSGEQYF
V gene: TRBV4-1; clone size: NA; J gene: TRBJ1-4; CDR3 protein: CASSHGTGASNEKLFF
V gene: TRBV15; clone size: NA; J gene: TRBJ1-4; CDR3 protein: CATSRAAGGTNEKLFF
V gene: TRBV10-3; clone size: NA; J gene: NA; CDR3 protein: CAISEGAGGSYEQYF
V gene: TRBV6-4; clone size: NA; J gene: TRBJ2-3; CDR3 protein: CASSVGVIGGRGPDTQYF
V gene: TRBV28; clone size: NA; J gene: TRBJ1-1; CDR3 protein: CASTRIGGTEAFF
V gene: TRBV6-6; clone size: NA; J gene: TRBJ2-7; CDR3 protein: CASSSTRDEQYF
V gene: TRBV5-1; clone size: NA; J gene: TRBJ2-7; CDR3 protein: CASKQGRDEQYF
V gene: TRBV19; clone size: NA; J gene: TRBJ1-1; CDR3 protein: CATVLGPGGKTEAFF
V gene: TRBV13; clone size: NA; J gene: TRBJ2-7; CDR3 protein: CASSLGPRLGEREQYF
V gene: TRBV4-1; clone size: NA; J gene: TRBJ1-1; CDR3 protein: CASSQGYGGDTEAFF
V gene: TRBV30; clone size: NA; J gene: TRBJ2-1; CDR3 protein: CAWSALGEGLGNEQFF
V gene: TRBV25-1; clone size: once; J gene: TRBJ2-6; CDR3 protein: CASSVSVGANVLTF
V gene: TRBV5-5; clone size: NA; J gene: TRBJ2-5; CDR3 protein: CASSFRASEQYF
V gene: TRBV27; clone size: NA; J gene: TRBJ2-7; CDR3 protein: CASGGWGDEQYF
V gene: TRBV7-8; clone size: NA; J gene: TRBJ2-7; CDR3 protein: CASSLVGGQAYEQYF
V gene: TRBV11-3; clone size: NA; J gene: TRBJ2-7; CDR3 protein: CASSFPSEGTRNEQYF
V gene: TRBV6-6; clone size: NA; J gene: TRBJ2-7; CDR3 protein: CASSSNSYEQYF
V gene: TRBV2; clone size: NA; J gene: TRBJ1-6; CDR3 protein: CASSRDRFNSPLHF
V gene: TRBV6-5; clone size: NA; J gene: TRBJ1-1; CDR3 protein: CASSYPGAEAFF
V gene: TRBV7-6; clone size: NA; J gene: TRBJ2-1; CDR3 protein: CASSPTGGDSYNEQFF